This passage covers 26 T cell receptor beta chains from one sample sequenced in a study of T cell repertoires in cytomegalovirus infection. One entry per CDR3 protein results from TCRdb running MiXCR on the reads. This table has 450,000 to 600,000 distinct CDR3 sequences, approximately 11% appearing once. Sequenced: PBMCs. The receptors were gathered from a human donor in good health (CMV status not recorded). Some clones in this sample may be carry-over from other donors' samples.

This clonotype was observed many times. V is TRBV30 and J is TRBJ1-2; D remains ambiguous. Germline V lookup: CDR1 GTSNPN, CDR2 SVGIG (reference sequence). V gave up 1 base and J gave up 5 bases, with 8 bases separating them. The CDR3 spans 12 residues. Here the CDR3 reads CAWSGVVYGYTF. Here the CDR3 DNA reads TGTGCCTGGAGTGGGGTGGTGTATGGCTACACCTTC.

This clonotype was detected ten times or more. The chain carries TRBV20-1 and TRBJ2-1; 14 bases align to TRBD2. Germline V gives CDR1 DFQATT, CDR2 SNEGSKA (reference sequence). Unmatched junction bases numbered 8, after V lost 5 bases and J lost 8 bases. The CDR3 is made up of 15 amino acids. DNA for the CDR3: TGCAGTGCTGTTTCGGGACTAGCGGGAGAGGATGAGCAGTTCTTC. Amino acids: CSAVSGLAGEDEQFF.

This clonotype has a count of ten or more. The chain recombines TRBV5-5 with TRBJ2-4, with 8 bases that match TRBD1. With 2 bases clipped from V and 3 bases from J, the junction kept 10 bases outside the gene matches. The CDR3 totals 17 residues. Germline V gene sequence: CDR1 SGHKS, CDR2 YYEKEE (reference sequence). CDR3 sequence: CASSFMAGGSSKNIQYF. CDR3 DNA: TGTGCCAGCAGCTTTATGGCAGGGGGCTCAAGCAAAAACATTCAGTACTTC.

At least ten counts were recorded for this clonotype. The chain carries TRBV6-5 and TRBJ2-1; 8 bases agree with TRBD2. The CDR3 totals 15 residues. Germline CDR1 is MNHEY and CDR2 is SVGAGI. V lost 4 bases and J lost 7; bases outside the gene matches: 9. The CDR3 DNA reads as TGTGCCAGCAGTTCCGAGCGGGAGTCAAGAAATGAGCAGTTCTTC. Residues: CASSSERESRNEQFF.

The sample holds a few counts of this clonotype. The V gene is TRBV5-1, the J gene TRBJ1-2; 7 nucleotides match TRBD1. This CDR3 has 14 amino acids. Germline V gene data show CDR1 as SGHRS and CDR2 as YFSETQ. V was pared by 0 bases and J by 5 bases, with 4 bases of the junction left unmatched. The CDR3, as DNA: TGCGCCAGCAGCTTGGACTCGGGACAGTATGGCTACACCTTC. As protein: CASSLDSGQYGYTF.

The gene calls are TRBV9 and TRBJ2-5; the D is unclear. The CDR3 is 14 residues long. V lost 0 bases, J lost 5 bases, and 11 bases lay in between. Germline CDR1 and CDR2: SGDLS and YYNGEE. The CDR3 spells CASSVAGNHETQYF. CDR3 in DNA: TGTGCCAGCAGCGTAGCTGGGAATCACGAGACCCAGTACTTC.

This clonotype occurred many times. This chain uses TRBV2 with TRBJ2-1; D uncertain. V was pared by 6 bases and J by 15 bases, with 12 bases between. The CDR3 is made up of 10 amino acids. The germline V gene has CDR1 SNHLY and CDR2 FYNNEI. The DNA of the CDR3 is TGTGCCAGCAGCAACTCTGAGGCGTTCTTC. This codes for CASSNSEAFF. The whole variable domain, filled in from reference TRBV2 and TRBJ2-1, reads EPEVTQTPSHQVTQMGQEVILRCVPISNHLYFYWYRQILGQKVEFLVSFYNNEISEKSEIFDDQFSVERPDGSNFTLKIRSTKLEDSAMYFCASSNSEAFFGPGTRLTVL.

CDR3 sequence (DNA): TGCAGCGTTGAAGGGGCCAGCTACGAGCAGTACTTC. Protein: CSVEGASYEQYF. The chain combines TRBV29-1 with TRBJ2-7; D uncertain. The CDR3 is 12 amino acids. Trimming stripped 1 base from V and 3 bases from J, with 7 bases between. Germline CDR1 SQVTM, CDR2 ANQGSEA.

This clonotype was found many times. V is TRBV2 and J is TRBJ1-4; the D is unclear. Looked up from germline, CDR1 is SNHLY and CDR2 is FYNNEI. The CDR3 has 13 residues. The V gene lost 1 base and the J gene lost 8 bases, with 8 bases spanning the gap. CDR3 DNA sequence: TGTGCCAGCAGTGAAGGGGCTTTGGAAAAACTGTTTTTT. This translates into CASSEGALEKLFF. Variable domain in full (rest from reference TRBV2 and TRBJ1-4): EPEVTQTPSHQVTQMGQEVILRCVPISNHLYFYWYRQILGQKVEFLVSFYNNEISEKSEIFDDQFSVERPDGSNFTLKIRSTKLEDSAMYFCASSEGALEKLFFGSGTQLSVL.

This clonotype was found many times. The chain is built from TRBV7-6 and TRBJ2-2; a possible D gene is TRBD1 (6 bases). Germline loops: CDR1 SGHVS, CDR2 FNYEAQ. The CDR3 spans 16 residues. Trimming left V 5 bases short and J 1 base short, with 14 bases between. The CDR3 DNA reads TGTGCCAGCAGCCAGAGACAGGACCGGAACACCGGGGAGCTGTTTTTT. It codes for CASSQRQDRNTGELFF.

Many counts were recorded for this clonotype. The chain is built from TRBV7-4 and TRBJ1-1; D is uncertain. V gave up 3 bases and J gave up 1 base, with 15 bases separating them. The CDR3 covers 16 residues. Germline V gives CDR1 SGHVT, CDR2 SQSDAQ. The CDR3 here is CASSFEPLGGNTEAFF. CDR3 bases: TGTGCCAGCAGCTTTGAGCCTTTAGGAGGGAACACTGAAGCTTTCTTT.

This clonotype was observed at least ten times. The chain has TRBV18 and TRBJ1-1; 11 bases agree with TRBD1. CDR1 is KGHSH, CDR2 LQKENI, per germline. This CDR3 comprises 18 residues. The J segment lost 1 base and the V segment lost 0 bases, leaving 7 bases of the junction unmatched. The CDR3 bases are TGTGCCAGCTCACCACCTTGGGGGACAGGGGGTTCGAACACTGAAGCTTTCTTT. It yields the protein CASSPPWGTGGSNTEAFF.

The chain carries TRBV5-6 and TRBJ2-7, with D possibly matching TRBD1 (7 bases). The CDR3 covers 18 residues. Between the trimmed V and J ends, which lost 1 base and 0 bases, there was a span of 20 bases. Germline V gene data show CDR1 as SGHDT and CDR2 as YYEEEE. The CDR3 reads CASSLSPPGGRSSYEQYF. The CDR3 region has the DNA TGTGCCAGCAGCTTGTCCCCTCCAGGGGGGCGCTCCTCCTACGAGCAGTACTTC.

The table lists this clonotype with many counts. This rearrangement joins TRBV2 to TRBJ2-1, with no clear D. CDR1 SNHLY and CDR2 FYNNEI come from the germline V gene. The CDR3 has 12 amino acids. Trimming removed 2 bases at V and 6 bases at J, with 5 bases between. DNA of the CDR3: TGTGCCAGCAGTGAAAACTTCAATGAGCAGTTCTTC. This sequence encodes CASSENFNEQFF.

In this sample, this clonotype turned up many times. This chain uses TRBV6-1 with TRBJ2-1; D uncertain. This CDR3 comprises 15 residues. Between the trimmed V and J ends, which lost 8 bases and 2 bases, there was a span of 16 bases. Germline V gives CDR1 MNHNS, CDR2 SASEGT. The DNA for the CDR3 is TGTGCCAGCGGTCCTCTGGGATTCACCTACAATGAGCAGTTCTTC. Amino acid sequence: CASGPLGFTYNEQFF.

This chain links TRBV6-5 with TRBJ2-1; 14 bases align to TRBD2. The CDR3 is 17 amino acids. Germline CDR1 MNHEY, CDR2 SVGAGI. The V and J ends lost 5 bases and 6 bases, in that order; junction bases with no gene match: 9. The CDR3 DNA is TGTGCCAGCAGTCGATGGACTAGCGGGGGGAGAGGCAATGAGCAGTTCTTC. This codes for CASSRWTSGGRGNEQFF.

This clonotype occurred many times. The chain links TRBV5-4 to TRBJ2-1, with 7 bases fitting TRBD1. This CDR3 region has 15 residues. Germline CDR1 and CDR2: SGHNT and YYREEE (reference sequence). J was trimmed by 5 bases and V by 0 bases; bases with no gene match: 5. DNA of the CDR3: TGTGCCAGCAGCTTGGTTGGGACAGCCGACAATGAGCAGTTCTTC. It is translated as CASSLVGTADNEQFF.

This chain joins TRBV7-6 and TRBJ1-1; the D gene is possibly TRBD1 (6 bases). The CDR3 contains 13 residues. Trimming took 6 bases from V and 4 from J, leaving 12 bases between them. Germline-derived CDR1 and CDR2 are SGHVS and FNYEAQ. The CDR3 bases are TGTGCCAGCAGTTCGATACAGGGCACTGAAGCTTTCTTT. Protein product: CASSSIQGTEAFF.

There are many counts of this clonotype. The CDR3 coding sequence is TGTGCCAGCAGTTCCGGGGGGTATGGCTACACCTTC. Encoded protein: CASSSGGYGYTF. V and J are TRBV2 and TRBJ1-2; D is perhaps TRBD1 (5 bases). Trimming left V 5 bases short and J 5 bases short, with 9 bases between. Germline lookup yields CDR1 SNHLY and CDR2 FYNNEI. The CDR3 is made up of 12 amino acids.

This clonotype showed up many times. The chain recombines TRBV19 with TRBJ2-1; 14 bases are a match to TRBD2. The V and J ends lost 8 bases and 0 bases, in that order; junction bases with no gene match: 12. Germline assignment: CDR1 LNHDA and CDR2 SQIVND (reference sequence). The CDR3 consists of 19 residues. CDR3 in amino acids: CASHPMTSGRALSYNEQFF. DNA of the CDR3: TGTGCCAGTCACCCGATGACTAGCGGGAGGGCCCTCTCCTACAATGAGCAGTTCTTC.

This clonotype has just a few counts. The chain employs TRBV10-3 and TRBJ1-5, with D hard to call. Trimming removed 5 bases at V and 5 bases at J, with 10 bases between. Germline V lookup: CDR1 ENHRY, CDR2 SYGVKD. The CDR3 is 13 amino acids. CDR3: CAISKAEDQPQHF. The CDR3 DNA reads as TGTGCCATCAGTAAGGCCGAGGATCAGCCCCAGCATTTT.

This clonotype was seen more than once but under ten times. The chain uses TRBV6-6 and TRBJ2-7, with 8 bases matching TRBD1. The V segment lost 6 bases and the J segment 2 bases; nucleotides outside the gene matches: 15. From germline, CDR1 is MNHNY and CDR2 SVGAGI (reference sequence). CDR3 size: 17 residues. CDR3 region: CASRIRTGRYRAYEQYF. Here the CDR3 DNA reads TGTGCCAGCAGAATTAGGACAGGGAGATACAGGGCCTACGAGCAGTACTTC.

J is TRBJ1-5 and V is TRBV4-2; the D is unclear. V was trimmed by 0 bases and J by 2 bases, leaving 8 bases between them. The CDR3 runs 15 residues. CDR1 and CDR2 (germline): LGHNA, YNFKEQ. The DNA of the CDR3 is TGTGCCAGCAGCCAAGAGGGGTGGGGCAATCAGCCCCAGCATTTT. Amino acid sequence: CASSQEGWGNQPQHF.

V and J are TRBV29-1 and TRBJ1-1; maybe TRBD1 (6 bases). The CDR3 has 13 amino acids. Trimming took 7 bases from V and 4 from J, leaving 16 bases between them. Germline V CDR1 and CDR2: SQVTM, ANQGSEA. The DNA for the CDR3 is TGCAGCGCCGGGGGACAAGCGGGCACTGAAGCTTTCTTT. It encodes CSAGGQAGTEAFF.

J is TRBJ2-7 and V is TRBV29-1, with TRBD1 as a possible D gene (5 bases). The CDR3 contains 14 residues. Per the germline V gene, CDR1 is SQVTM and CDR2 is ANQGSEA. Deletions cut 6 bases from V and 5 bases from J, with 20 bases between. The CDR3, as DNA: TGCAGCGTAGTAGGGCAGGGTGTAAGTCACGAGCAGTACTTC. Its protein is CSVVGQGVSHEQYF.

This clonotype was counted many times. V gene TRBV28 combines with J gene TRBJ1-1; D is unclear. The CDR3 is made up of 12 amino acids. With 7 bases removed from V and 0 bases from J, the gap between germline ends came to 6 bases. Germline CDR1 and CDR2: MDHEN and SYDVKM. The CDR3 sequence is CASKRVNTEAFF. The CDR3, as DNA: TGTGCCAGCAAGAGGGTGAACACTGAAGCTTTCTTT.